This T cell receptor beta chain is drawn from a study of OX40 agonist ivuxolimab in advanced cancers. Overall study: The study gave patients intravenous ivuxolimab at 0.01 to 10 mg/kg every 2 weeks. Whole-study results and caveats: At 0.1-3.0 mg/kg, partial responders had clonal expansion among the lowest observed. Expanded peripheral T cell antigen specificity was not determined.

A remark on this clone: Its specificity is not known.

Trimming pared 1 base from V and 7 bases from J, leaving 26 bases between. This CDR3 spans 19 amino acids. Germline values: CDR1 MNHEY, CDR2 SMNVEV (reference sequence). The table came from immunoSEQ multiplex PCR; TCRdb's copy has only in-frame clones and leaves some out. Here the sample spans tens of thousands of clones, 88% being singletons. Sequences were derived from CD4+ or CD8+ T cells sorted from blood, sampled in a trial of the OX40 agonist ivuxolimab. The V call is TRBV27, the J call TRBJ2-1; D is perhaps TRBD2 (9 bases). The sequence derives from an adult with an advanced solid tumor such as melanoma, head and neck, liver or kidney cancer. The CDR3 region is CASSLFGQGWRGGLNEQFF. In DNA form, the CDR3 reads TGTGCCAGCAGTTTATTTGGACAGGGATGGCGGGGGGGCCTGAATGAGCAGTTCTTC.